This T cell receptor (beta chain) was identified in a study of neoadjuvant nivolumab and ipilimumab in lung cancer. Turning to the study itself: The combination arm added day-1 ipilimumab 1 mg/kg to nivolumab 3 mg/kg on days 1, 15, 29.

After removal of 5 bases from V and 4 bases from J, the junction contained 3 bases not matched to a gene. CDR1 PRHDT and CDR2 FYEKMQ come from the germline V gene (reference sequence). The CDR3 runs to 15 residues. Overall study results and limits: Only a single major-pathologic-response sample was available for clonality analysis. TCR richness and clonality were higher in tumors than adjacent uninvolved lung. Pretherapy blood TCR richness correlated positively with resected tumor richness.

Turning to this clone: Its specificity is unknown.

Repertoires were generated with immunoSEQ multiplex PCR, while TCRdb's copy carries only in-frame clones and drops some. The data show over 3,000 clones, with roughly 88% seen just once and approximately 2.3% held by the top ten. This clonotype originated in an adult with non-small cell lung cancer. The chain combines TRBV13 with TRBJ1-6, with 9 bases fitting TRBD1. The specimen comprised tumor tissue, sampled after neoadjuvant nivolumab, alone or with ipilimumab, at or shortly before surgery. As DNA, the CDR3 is TGTGCCAGCAGCCCGGGACAGGGATATAATTCACCCCTCCACTTT. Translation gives CASSPGQGYNSPLHF.